This T cell receptor (beta chain) comes out of a study of graft-versus-host responses after intestinal transplantation. The wider study: Multivisceral, liver-intestinal, or isolated intestinal grafts were transplanted into recipients. All of the recipients had induction that used anti-thymocyte globulin, then tacrolimus and steroids for around 3 years. Study results and caveats: Within the allografts of patients who had graft-donor T cell macrochimerism, graft-versus-host to host-versus-graft clonal ratios were high.

As to this clone: Its cognate antigen is unknown.

The V gene end was trimmed by 5 bases and the J gene end by 4 bases; junction bases not matched to a gene: 8. Germline loops: CDR1 MDHEN, CDR2 SYDVKM. The CDR3 length is 16 residues. Sequencing was performed with immunoSEQ multiplex PCR; in TCRdb, only in-frame clones are kept and a portion is missing. The sample has about 38,000 clones; 94% are singletons. J is TRBJ2-3 and V is TRBV28; 11 bases fit TRBD2. This TCR came from a human donor who was the organ donor for an intestinal transplant. Material: unstimulated CD4+ T cells sorted from spleen or lymph node cells, obtained before transplant. The CDR3 here is CASSPLAGGRADTQYF. The CDR3 coding sequence is TGTGCCAGCAGTCCTTTAGCGGGGGGGCGGGCAGATACGCAGTATTTT.